The 5 T cell receptor beta chains reported below all come from one sample, sequenced in a study of cytomegalovirus exposure and HLA in healthy donors. This PCR relied on a set of 60 Vbeta primers and 13 Jbeta primers. Sequencing used immunoSEQ multiplex PCR; TCRdb keeps in-frame clones, though not all of them. The sample records over 90,000 clones, around 85% being singletons. The sequencing input was PBMCs. Receptor source: a man aged 35 to 55 in good health and CMV-seropositive.

The chain carries TRBV11-2 and TRBJ1-6, with D possibly TRBD1 on 6 matching bases. Trimming cost V 1 base and J 7 bases, with 14 bases left between them. Germline CDR1 is SGHAT and CDR2 is FQNNGV. The CDR3 runs 16 residues. As DNA, the CDR3 is TGTGCCAGCAGCTTAGGTAGGGGACATATCAATTCACCCCTCCACTTT. Its protein product is CASSLGRGHINSPLHF.

The chain joins TRBV5-1 to TRBJ2-7, with D unclear. V lost 0 bases, J lost 0 bases, and 7 bases lay in between. Germline assignment: CDR1 SGHRS and CDR2 YFSETQ. The CDR3 consists of 14 residues. CDR3 in amino acids: CASSLVVSSYEQYF. CDR3 DNA sequence: TGCGCCAGCAGCTTGGTGGTCAGCTCCTACGAGCAGTACTTC.

This clone has only a few counts. The V gene is TRBV18, the J gene TRBJ2-3, with 7 bases fitting TRBD2. The length of the CDR3 is 15 residues. The junction had 4 bases not matched to a gene; V was cut back by 3 bases and J by 1 base. The germline V gene has CDR1 KGHSH and CDR2 LQKENI. The CDR3 here is CASSPGRVGTDTQYF. CDR3 sequence (DNA): TGTGCCAGCTCACCGGGGAGGGTTGGCACAGATACGCAGTATTTT.

This clone was seen a few times. The chain joins TRBV11-2 to TRBJ1-2; 8 positions agree with TRBD1. Germline V lookup: CDR1 SGHAT, CDR2 FQNNGV. The ends lost 3 bases at V and 7 bases at J; junction bases unmatched: 13. CDR3 length: 16 residues. Written as DNA, the CDR3 is TGTGCCAGCAGCTTCCTGGGGGCGGACAGGGCTTTTGGCTACACCTTC. It codes for CASSFLGADRAFGYTF.

The genes are TRBV5-1 and TRBJ1-5, with TRBD1 matching 9 bases. Looked up from germline, CDR1 is SGHRS and CDR2 is YFSETQ. There are 14 residues in the CDR3. Trimming cost V 3 bases and J 6 bases; bases outside gene matches: 4. CDR3 in DNA: TGCGCCAGCAGCTGGGGACAGGGAGGTCAGCCCCAGCATTTT. The encoded protein is CASSWGQGGQPQHF.